This TCR beta chain was recorded in a study of T cells in Graves' hyperthyroidism and ophthalmopathy. This clonotype was observed a few times. Its antigen is not known. Ophthalmopathy patients had moderate-to-severe active disease, CAS ≥3, NOSPECS ≥4, and disease duration under 3 months. Diagnosing involved the use of clinical symptoms, serum thyroxine and TRAb, thyroid ultrasound and orbital computed tomography. Using 10 ml of fresh peripheral blood, PBMCs were prepared. RNA transcripts yielded amplified TCR beta CDR3 regions. The HTBI primer set drove a first-round RT-PCR of the TCR CDR3. TCRdb fed the multiplex PCR reads into MiXCR, producing one record per CDR3 protein. The sample includes about 480,000 distinct CDR3 sequences, about 20% of them seen just once. Study-wide points: By a 13 V-J model, ophthalmopathy was set apart from stable hyperthyroidism.

Source material: blood. The source of this sequence is a woman in her 70s with Graves' ophthalmopathy.

The CDR3: CASSPLIKNIQYF. The CDR3 nucleotides read TGTGCCAGCAGCCCTCTGATCAAAAACATTCAGTACTTC. The genes are TRBV11-2 and TRBJ2-4; D not resolved. There are 13 residues in the CDR3. Germline V lookup: CDR1 SGHAT, CDR2 FQNNGV. V lost 5 bases to trimming and J lost 3 bases, with 8 bases between them.